Included here is one TCR beta chain sequence, with context. This sample was taken from a study of cytomegalovirus exposure and HLA in healthy donors. V lost 0 bases and J lost 9; bases outside the gene matches: 5. This CDR3 region has 15 residues. In germline, CDR1 is SGHDT, CDR2 YYEEEE. 13 Jbeta primers and 60 Vbeta primers were used for the PCR. Clones were sequenced by immunoSEQ multiplex PCR, and TCRdb holds only the in-frame ones, with some missing. This table has 95,000 to 150,000 clones, 66% appearing once. The sequence derives from a man aged 18 to 30 in good health and CMV-seronegative. Sample: PBMCs. The V and J genes are TRBV5-6 and TRBJ2-1, with TRBD2 identical over 11 bases. The CDR3 DNA sequence: TGTGCCAGCAGCTTGGTTAGCGGGGGGGCCCCTGAGCAGTTCTTC. It yields the protein CASSLVSGGAPEQFF.